Listed here are 32 T cell receptor beta chains from one sample, sequenced in a study of human T cells and chemical hapten exposure. One entry per CDR3 protein, called by TCRdb with MiXCR from the RACE reads. Of 80,000 to 100,000 distinct CDR3 sequences listed, 7% to 8% are singletons. Time point meaning: patch test 1, 2 weeks after DPC sensitization. Treatment specified: therapeutic diphenylcyclopropenone sensitization with weekly scalp DPC. Sequences were derived from whole blood, sampled in connection with sensitization to the hapten diphenylcyclopropenone (DPC). Receptors were obtained from a woman under 40 with alopecia areata. Some clones in this sample may be carry-over from other donors' samples.

This clonotype has ten or more counts. This chain links TRBV16 with TRBJ1-1; the D is unclear. With 3 bases removed from V and 4 bases from J, the gap between germline ends came to 9 bases. The germline CDR1 and CDR2 sequences are KGHSY and FQNENV. The CDR3 has 13 residues. The CDR3 loop reads CASSHGGGTEAFF. CDR3 coding DNA: TGTGCCAGCAGCCACGGAGGTGGCACTGAAGCTTTCTTT.

The sample holds many counts of this clonotype. The V and J genes are TRBV6-1 and TRBJ1-4; possible D gene TRBD1, 5 bases. V lost 4 bases and J lost 0, with 15 bases in between. The CDR3 has 17 amino acids. Germline V lookup: CDR1 MNHNS, CDR2 SASEGT. CDR3 sequence: CASSVLGGSATNEKLFF. The CDR3 DNA is TGTGCCAGCAGTGTCCTGGGGGGTTCCGCAACTAATGAAAAACTGTTTTTT.

This clonotype has ten or more counts. V usage is TRBV10-3 and J usage is TRBJ1-1; possible D gene TRBD1, 5 bases. Deletions cut 2 bases from V and 10 bases from J, with 8 bases between. The CDR3 spans 11 residues. CDR1 ENHRY and CDR2 SYGVKD come from the germline V gene. CDR3 in amino acids: CAISEAGRAFF. In nucleotides, the CDR3 is TGTGCCATCAGTGAGGCAGGGCGAGCTTTCTTT.

This clonotype showed up many times. This sequence joins TRBV6-2 or TRBV6-3 and TRBJ1-6; no definite D call. CDR3 length equals 18 residues. Germline assignment: CDR1 MNHEY and CDR2 SVGEGT. The V end was cut by 2 bases, the J end by 3 bases, with 17 bases between. This CDR3 reads CASSYGRRSLFYNSPLHF. The DNA for the CDR3 is TGTGCCAGCAGTTACGGCAGGAGGAGCCTCTTCTATAATTCACCCCTCCACTTT.

This clonotype was observed many times. V is TRBV5-1 and J is TRBJ1-6; possible D gene TRBD1, 5 bases. V was shortened by 0 bases and J by 7 bases, with 8 bases between the two germline ends. The CDR3 extends over 14 amino acids. Looked up from germline, CDR1 is SGHRS and CDR2 is YFSETQ. This CDR3 reads CASSLGGRNSPLHF. The CDR3 DNA follows: TGCGCCAGCAGCTTGGGGGGACGCAATTCACCCCTCCACTTT.

The chain employs TRBV12-3 or TRBV12-4 and TRBJ1-1; possible D gene TRBD1, 5 bases. The CDR3 has 13 residues. V lost 3 bases, J lost 11 bases, and 16 bases lay in between. The CDR3 DNA follows: TGTGCCAGCAGTTTTGGTGGGCAGGGTTTGGCTTTCTTT. This sequence encodes CASSFGGQGLAFF.

This clonotype was recorded at least ten times. The J gene is TRBJ1-2, the V gene TRBV10-1, with D possibly matching TRBD1 (6 bases). CDR3 length: 12 residues. V lost 6 bases and J lost 3, with 8 bases in between. Germline CDR1 WNHNN, CDR2 SYGVQD (reference sequence). In DNA form, the CDR3 reads TGCGCCAGCAGGGGACAACACTATGGCTACACCTTC. It codes for CASRGQHYGYTF.

This clonotype was seen many times. The rearrangement joins TRBV11-3 to TRBJ2-1; a weak D match, TRBD1 (5 bases). The germline V gene encodes CDR1 SGHNT and CDR2 YENEEA. The CDR3 spans 15 residues. V lost 6 bases and J 3 bases, leaving 15 bases between the germline ends. DNA of the CDR3: TGTGCCAGCAGTAAGGGGTACTCTTACTACAATGAGCAGTTCTTC. It translates to CASSKGYSYYNEQFF.

This clonotype has at least ten counts. This chain links TRBV5-1 with TRBJ1-1, with unresolved D. V was pared by 1 base and J by 1 base, with 11 bases between. The germline gives CDR1 SGHRS, CDR2 YFSETQ. The CDR3 extends over 15 amino acids. The DNA for the CDR3 is TGCGCCAGCAGCTTGTATGAGCATGGGAACACTGAAGCTTTCTTT. Encoded protein: CASSLYEHGNTEAFF.

This chain joins TRBV5-6 and TRBJ2-3; D gene ambiguous. V dropped 0 bases and J dropped 2 bases, with 7 bases sitting between them. CDR1 is SGHDT and CDR2 is YYEEEE in the germline V gene. The CDR3 spans 14 residues. DNA of the CDR3: TGTGCCAGCAGCTTGGTAGGACCCACAGATACGCAGTATTTT. It encodes CASSLVGPTDTQYF.

This clonotype was seen a single time. Just one base apart from a much larger clone, this may be a read error. For the CDR3, the DNA is TGTACCAGCAGCTTTCAGGGGGCGACTGAAGCTTTCTTT. It encodes CTSSFQGATEAFF. The chain has TRBV7-9 and TRBJ1-1; 8 bases are a match to TRBD1. This CDR3 region has 13 residues. CDR1 and CDR2 (germline): SEHNR, FQNEAQ (reference sequence).

Turning to this clonotype: Possible read error: a much larger clone is one base away. V is TRBV29-1 and J is TRBJ2-6; D is uncertain. The germline gives CDR1 SQVTM, CDR2 ANQGSEA. V was shortened by 4 bases and J by 0 bases, with 4 bases between the two germline ends. The CDR3 is 13 amino acids. The CDR3 loop is CSVVGSGANVLTF. The CDR3 bases are TGCAGCGTTGTGGGCTCTGGGGCCAACGTCCTGACTTTC.

This clonotype turned up a few times. The rearrangement uses TRBV3-1 and TRBJ1-4, with no clear D. The germline V gene has CDR1 LGHDT and CDR2 YNNKEL (reference sequence). The V end was cut by 1 base, the J end by 3 bases, with 9 bases between. The CDR3 runs to 15 residues. The CDR3, as DNA: TGTGCCAGCAGCCAAGCGTACAGACCTAATGAAAAACTGTTTTTT. This codes for CASSQAYRPNEKLFF.

There are many counts of this clonotype. The J gene is TRBJ1-1, the V gene TRBV29-1, with TRBD1 matching 7 bases. The V and J ends lost 6 bases and 0 bases, in that order; junction bases with no gene match: 10. The CDR3 has 15 amino acids. CDR1 SQVTM and CDR2 ANQGSEA come from the germline V gene. CDR3 region: CSVSRGQRMNTEAFF. CDR3 nucleotides: TGCAGCGTAAGCCGGGGACAGCGTATGAACACTGAAGCTTTCTTT.

In its sample, this clonotype was seen many times. The rearrangement uses TRBV7-6 and TRBJ2-7; 9 bases fit TRBD2. J lost 0 bases, V lost 5 bases, and 8 bases had no gene match. Looked up from germline, CDR1 is SGHVS and CDR2 is FNYEAQ. The CDR3 contains 16 residues. As DNA, the CDR3 is TGTGCCAGCAGCCCGCAAGCGGGGGGAACCTCCTACGAGCAGTACTTC. Residues: CASSPQAGGTSYEQYF.

This clonotype was detected only a few times. V gene TRBV3-1 combines with J gene TRBJ2-4, with D possibly TRBD1 on 5 matching bases. The V end lost 4 bases, the J end lost 4 bases, and 8 bases lay between the germline ends. Germline CDR1 LGHDT, CDR2 YNNKEL (reference sequence). This CDR3 region has 13 residues. Written as DNA, the CDR3 is TGTGCCAGCAGCCCCCGACAGAAAAACATTCAGTACTTC. It yields the protein CASSPRQKNIQYF.

This clonotype showed up many times. This sequence joins TRBV5-4 and TRBJ2-3; 7 bases are shared with TRBD2. Germline V lookup: CDR1 SGHNT, CDR2 YYREEE (reference sequence). This CDR3 is 16 amino acids long. The junction had 6 bases not matched to a gene; V was cut back by 0 bases and J by 2 bases. CDR3 sequence (DNA): TGTGCCAGCAGCTTGGCCGCTGGGGGGGTCACAGATACGCAGTATTTT. Amino acid sequence: CASSLAAGGVTDTQYF.

This clonotype was counted many times. The rearrangement joins TRBV6-5 to TRBJ2-3, with TRBD2 identical over 7 bases. Germline V gene lookup returns CDR1 MNHEY and CDR2 SVGAGI. Unmatched junction bases numbered 7, after V lost 3 bases and J lost 4 bases. The CDR3 sequence is 15 residues long. CDR3 in amino acids: CASSYGGGGPDTQYF. CDR3 nucleotide sequence: TGTGCCAGCAGTTATGGCGGGGGAGGTCCAGATACGCAGTATTTT.

This clonotype was recorded many times. This sequence joins TRBV5-1 and TRBJ1-5; D gene uncertain. Germline V CDR1 and CDR2: SGHRS, YFSETQ. The CDR3 contains 15 residues. The V end was cut by 4 bases, the J end by 3 bases, with 14 bases between. The CDR3 protein is CASSPAGGSNQPQHF. CDR3 nucleotide sequence: TGCGCCAGCAGCCCGGCAGGAGGCTCCAATCAGCCCCAGCATTTT.

This clonotype came up many times. V gene TRBV20-1 combines with J gene TRBJ1-5, with D possibly TRBD1 on 6 matching bases. Germline CDR1 reads DFQATT; CDR2 reads SNEGSKA (reference sequence). This CDR3 region has 14 residues. Trimming removed 2 bases from V and 1 base from J, with 9 bases in between. The CDR3 bases are TGCAGTGCTAGAAGGGGGGACAGCAATCAGCCCCAGCATTTT. This gives the protein CSARRGDSNQPQHF.

This clonotype was counted at least ten times. This chain joins TRBV7-2 and TRBJ1-1; D unresolved. Trimming left V 0 bases short and J 0 bases short, with 8 bases between. This CDR3 contains 15 residues. Germline V lookup: CDR1 SGHTA, CDR2 FQGNSA. The CDR3 DNA reads TGTGCCAGCAGCTTAGCCCGCTATATGAACACTGAAGCTTTCTTT. Its translation: CASSLARYMNTEAFF.

This clonotype was seen many times. V is TRBV20-1 and J is TRBJ2-3; 7 bases map to TRBD1. The CDR3 length is 15 residues. V lost 5 bases to trimming and J lost 2 bases; unmatched junction nucleotides: 10. Germline loops: CDR1 DFQATT, CDR2 SNEGSKA (reference sequence). The CDR3 region has the DNA TGCAGTGCTTGGTTGACCGGGACAGTCACAGATACGCAGTATTTT. Its translation: CSAWLTGTVTDTQYF.

This clonotype has at least ten counts. V gene TRBV6-6 combines with J gene TRBJ2-7; TRBD2 aligns across 14 bases. The CDR3 consists of 15 residues. Germline-derived CDR1 and CDR2 are MNHNY and SVGAGI (reference sequence). The junction had 8 bases not matched to a gene; V was cut back by 7 bases and J by 6 bases. In DNA form, the CDR3 reads TGTGCCAGCACCCCGACTAGCGGGGGGGCCGTCGAGCAGTACTTC. Its translation is CASTPTSGGAVEQYF.

This clonotype was detected a few times. The rearrangement joins TRBV18 to TRBJ1-4; TRBD1 matches at 9 bases. The CDR3 sequence is 15 residues long. The trim removed 2 bases at V and 5 bases at J, leaving 3 bases unmatched. The germline V gene has CDR1 KGHSH and CDR2 LQKENI. CDR3 protein: CASSPSGTGNEKLFF. CDR3 sequence (DNA): TGTGCCAGCTCACCATCCGGGACAGGGAATGAAAAACTGTTTTTT.

Ten or more counts support this clonotype. This chain links TRBV7-2 with TRBJ1-2; no reliable D call. Germline values: CDR1 SGHTA, CDR2 FQGNSA. V was cut by 1 base and J by 5 bases, with 11 bases left in between. CDR3 length: 14 amino acids. Here the CDR3 DNA reads TGTGCCAGCAGCTTAGAGGGAAGCGGGTATGGCTACACCTTC. It is translated as CASSLEGSGYGYTF. The whole variable domain, filled in from reference TRBV7-2 and TRBJ1-2, reads GAGVSQSPSNKVTEKGKDVELRCDPISGHTALYWYRQSLGQGLEFLIYFQGNSAPDKSGLPSDRFSAERTGGSVSTLTIQRTQQEDSAVYLCASSLEGSGYGYTFGSGTRLTVV.

This clonotype was counted ten times or more. V usage is TRBV20-1 and J usage is TRBJ2-3; D is uncertain. In germline, CDR1 is DFQATT, CDR2 SNEGSKA (reference sequence). V was trimmed by 1 base and J by 0 bases, leaving 8 bases between them. This CDR3 region has 14 residues. The CDR3 sequence is CSARVTVSTDTQYF. The CDR3, as DNA: TGCAGTGCTAGAGTGACTGTTAGCACAGATACGCAGTATTTT.

This clonotype was seen ten or more times. This chain links TRBV14 with TRBJ2-1; tentative D call: TRBD1 (6 bases). The CDR3 sequence is 16 residues long. Germline CDR1 SGHDN, CDR2 FVKESK. V lost 1 base and J 9 bases, leaving 19 bases between the germline ends. The CDR3 DNA reads TGTGCCAGCAGCCAAGGCGGGCTAATAGGGACATTTGAGCAGTTCTTC. This translates into CASSQGGLIGTFEQFF.

The chain couples TRBV5-8 to TRBJ1-4; D is ambiguous. V dropped 0 bases and J dropped 5 bases, with 17 bases sitting between them. The CDR3 sequence is 17 residues long. Germline V CDR1 and CDR2: SGHTS, YDEGEE. The CDR3 DNA sequence: TGTGCCAGCAGCTTGGCCTACACGCTCACTCCAAATGAAAAACTGTTTTTT. Amino acids: CASSLAYTLTPNEKLFF.

This clonotype was observed at least ten times. The V and J genes are TRBV3-1 and TRBJ1-2; D call uncertain. V gave up 6 bases and J gave up 5 bases, with 10 bases separating them. The germline V gene encodes CDR1 LGHDT and CDR2 YNNKEL (reference sequence). The CDR3 has 12 amino acids. The DNA for the CDR3 is TGTGCCAGCAGGACCGATACTTATGGCTACACCTTC. This sequence encodes CASRTDTYGYTF.

This clonotype came up a few times. The chain joins TRBV3-1 to TRBJ1-6; 8 nucleotides line up with TRBD1. Germline V lookup: CDR1 LGHDT, CDR2 YNNKEL (reference sequence). This CDR3 has 15 residues. V lost 1 base and J lost 8; bases outside the gene matches: 4. The CDR3 bases are TGTGCCAGCAGCCAAGGACAGGGGTGGGATTCACCCCTCCACTTT. This gives the protein CASSQGQGWDSPLHF.

The V and J genes are TRBV12-5 and TRBJ2-7, with TRBD1 matching 8 bases. The CDR3 spans 16 residues. Germline CDR1 reads LGHNT; CDR2 reads FRNRAP. The junction had 7 bases not matched to a gene; V was cut back by 1 base and J by 2 bases. CDR3 in DNA: TGTGCTAGTGGTTTGGCGACAGGGGTGGCCACCTACGAGCAGTACTTC. This codes for CASGLATGVATYEQYF.

The V gene is TRBV5-1, the J gene TRBJ2-2, with a tentative D call TRBD2 (6 bases). This CDR3 spans 15 amino acids. V lost 5 bases and J 1 base, leaving 12 bases between the germline ends. Germline assignment: CDR1 SGHRS and CDR2 YFSETQ. In DNA form, the CDR3 reads TGCGCCAGCAGTGATCCGGGGGTGAACACCGGGGAGCTGTTTTTT. Encoded protein: CASSDPGVNTGELFF.